One sample yielded the 19 T cell receptor beta chains listed below, sequenced in a study of OX40 agonist ivuxolimab in advanced cancers. Generated by immunoSEQ multiplex PCR, the TCRdb table keeps only in-frame clones and is missing some. This repertoire shows around 6,100 clones, roughly 80% found once; its top ten account for approximately 25%. The material sequenced was CD4+ or CD8+ T cells sorted from blood, taken in a trial of the OX40 agonist ivuxolimab. These receptors all come from an adult with an advanced solid tumor such as melanoma, head and neck, liver or kidney cancer.

The chain is built from TRBV7-9 and TRBJ2-1; 7 positions agree with TRBD1. The V segment lost 1 base and the J segment 7 bases; nucleotides outside the gene matches: 4. CDR1 and CDR2 (germline): SEHNR, FQNEAQ (reference sequence). This CDR3 has 14 residues. The CDR3 region is CASSLVDRVNEQFF. CDR3 DNA: TGTGCCAGCAGCTTAGTCGACAGGGTGAATGAGCAGTTCTTC.

This chain joins TRBV7-8 and TRBJ2-7; 8 nucleotides align to TRBD2. V lost 5 bases, J lost 3 bases, and 9 bases stayed unmatched. The CDR3 covers 15 residues. Germline V gene lookup returns CDR1 SGHVS and CDR2 FQNEAQ. CDR3 sequence (DNA): TGTGCCAGCAGCCTACTGAGCGGGAGTCACTACGAGCAGTACTTC. Protein sequence: CASSLLSGSHYEQYF.

The chain joins TRBV7-9 to TRBJ2-7; 7 bases align to TRBD2. The V gene's germline CDR1 is SEHNR and CDR2 FQNEAQ (reference sequence). Trimming removed 3 bases from V and 5 bases from J; junction bases left unmatched: 10. The CDR3 has 15 amino acids. The CDR3 here is CASSFSEPGRNEQYF. CDR3 in DNA: TGTGCCAGCAGCTTTAGCGAACCCGGGAGGAACGAGCAGTACTTC.

The chain has TRBV6-6 and TRBJ1-6, with D maybe TRBD1 (6 bases). CDR3 length: 14 residues. V dropped 5 bases and J dropped 14 bases, with 19 bases sitting between them. Germline V lookup: CDR1 MNHNY, CDR2 SVGAGI (reference sequence). CDR3 region: CASSKGDSRPALHF. For the CDR3, the DNA is TGTGCCAGCAGTAAGGGGGACTCCCGCCCGGCCCTCCACTTT.

In DNA, the CDR3 is TGTGCCAGCAGCTTCGGGGATGGCTACACCTTC. This translates into CASSFGDGYTF. This chain links TRBV7-6 with TRBJ1-2; D gene unclear. CDR1 is SGHVS, CDR2 FNYEAQ, per germline. V was cut by 3 bases and J by 6 bases, with 5 bases left in between. The CDR3 is 11 residues long. Full variable domain (outside the CDR3, taken from reference TRBV7-6 and TRBJ1-2): GAGVSQSPRYKVTKRGQDVALRCDPISGHVSLYWYRQALGQGPEFLTYFNYEAQQDKSGLPNDRFSAERPEGSISTLTIQRTEQRDSAMYRCASSFGDGYTFGSGTRLTVV.

The sample holds a few counts of this clone. V and J are TRBV10-3 and TRBJ1-2; TRBD1 is a possible D gene (5 bases). V was shortened by 4 bases and J by 12 bases, with 9 bases between the two germline ends. Germline V gene lookup returns CDR1 ENHRY and CDR2 SYGVKD. The CDR3 loop spans 10 amino acids. This chain's CDR3 is CAISGGCDTF. The CDR3 DNA is TGTGCCATCAGTGGGGGGTGTGACACCTTC.

The chain links TRBV19 to TRBJ2-2; 7 nucleotides line up with TRBD2. From germline, CDR1 is LNHDA and CDR2 SQIVND (reference sequence). This CDR3 has 16 amino acids. V was clipped by 5 bases and J by 0 bases; unmatched bases: 6. The CDR3 DNA reads as TGTGCCAGTAGTCCCCTAGCGGCAGCGAACACCGGGGAGCTGTTTTTT. Its translation is CASSPLAAANTGELFF.

The chain couples TRBV11-2 to TRBJ2-7; no reliable D call. The CDR3 length is 15 residues. Between the trimmed V and J ends, which lost 4 bases and 1 base, there was a span of 14 bases. Germline-derived CDR1 and CDR2 are SGHAT and FQNNGV. The CDR3 loop is CASSSPGHESYEQYF. In DNA, the CDR3 is TGTGCCAGCAGCTCCCCGGGTCACGAGTCCTACGAGCAGTACTTC.

The V call is TRBV2, the J call TRBJ1-3, with unresolved D. Germline-derived CDR1 and CDR2 are SNHLY and FYNNEI. Trimming removed 7 bases at V and 3 bases at J, with 10 bases between. The CDR3 covers 13 residues. In DNA, the CDR3 is TGTGCCAGCACCTGGACGGATGGAAACACCATATATTTT. This codes for CASTWTDGNTIYF.

This rearrangement joins TRBV2 to TRBJ2-3; TRBD2 matches at 12 bases. There are 21 residues in the CDR3. Germline-derived CDR1 and CDR2 are SNHLY and FYNNEI. Losses at the gene ends were 2 bases for V and 1 base for J; bases not matched to a gene: 16. CDR3 DNA sequence: TGTGCCAGCAGTGAACGGGGCGGGGCTAGCGGGGGGGCCCTTGGCACAGATACGCAGTATTTT. The encoded protein is CASSERGGASGGALGTDTQYF. Supplemented by reference TRBV2 and TRBJ2-3, the full variable domain reads EPEVTQTPSHQVTQMGQEVILRCVPISNHLYFYWYRQILGQKVEFLVSFYNNEISEKSEIFDDQFSVERPDGSNFTLKIRSTKLEDSAMYFCASSERGGASGGALGTDTQYFGPGTRLTVL.

With respect to this clone: One end of the junction is discordant with germline, which a read error may explain. The V gene is TRBV13, the J gene TRBJ2-7; 7 bases align to TRBD2. Germline V gene sequence: CDR1 PRHDT, CDR2 FYEKMQ (reference sequence). The CDR3 consists of 15 residues. CDR3: CTSSLGREGGYEQYF. CDR3 DNA: TGTACCAGCAGCTTAGGCAGGGAGGGTGGCTACGAGCAGTACTTC.

The chain has TRBV9 and TRBJ2-3, with 7 positions matching TRBD2. V shed 3 bases and J 3 bases; nucleotides not matched to a gene: 16. Germline CDR1 SGDLS, CDR2 YYNGEE. This CDR3 is 18 amino acids long. The CDR3 nucleotides read TGTGCCAGCAGCGCCCCCCGGGCGCCAGCGGGACGAACAGATACGCAGTATTTT. Its protein product is CASSAPRAPAGRTDTQYF. Full variable domain (remainder filled in from reference TRBV9 and TRBJ2-3): DSGVTQTPKHLITATGQRVTLRCSPRSGDLSVYWYQQSLDQGLQFLIQYYNGEERAKGNILERFSAQQFPDLHSELNLSSLELGDSALYFCASSAPRAPAGRTDTQYFGPGTRLTVL.

The rearrangement links TRBV7-8 to TRBJ1-1; D unclear. The CDR3 is 15 amino acids. Trimming took off 1 base at V and 0 bases at J, with 9 bases between the two ends. Germline assignment: CDR1 SGHVS and CDR2 FQNEAQ. The chain's CDR3 is CASSLGAKVNTEAFF. CDR3 DNA sequence: TGTGCCAGCAGCTTAGGGGCTAAGGTGAACACTGAAGCTTTCTTT.

The CDR3 bases are TGTGCCAGCAGCTTCCCGGCGGGAGGGCCGAGGGAGACCCAGTACTTC. It translates to CASSFPAGGPRETQYF. This sequence joins TRBV13 and TRBJ2-5; 9 bases are shared with TRBD2. Germline CDR1 PRHDT, CDR2 FYEKMQ (reference sequence). The ends lost 3 bases at V and 5 bases at J; junction bases unmatched: 10. The length of the CDR3 is 16 residues.

The chain employs TRBV6-5 and TRBJ2-1; possible D gene TRBD2, 6 bases. V lost 6 bases to trimming and J lost 10 bases, with 10 bases between them. CDR3 size: 11 residues. The V gene's germline CDR1 is MNHEY and CDR2 SVGAGI. CDR3 region: CASSPGGEQFF. DNA of the CDR3: TGTGCCAGCAGCCCTGGGGGGGAGCAGTTCTTC.

V gene TRBV27 combines with J gene TRBJ1-5; D gene uncertain. Germline lookup yields CDR1 MNHEY and CDR2 SMNVEV (reference sequence). The CDR3 is 15 amino acids. Deletions cut 0 bases from V and 3 bases from J, with 9 bases between. CDR3 nucleotide sequence: TGTGCCAGCAGTTTATCGTTTGGGTTCAATCAGCCCCAGCATTTT. Translation: CASSLSFGFNQPQHF.

This clone is classed as large. This CDR3 is also generated by other DNA sequences in the sample. V is TRBV27 and J is TRBJ2-3; no clear D. The CDR3 covers 13 residues. Germline loops: CDR1 MNHEY, CDR2 SMNVEV (reference sequence). Trimming shortened V by 5 bases and J by 5 bases, and 11 bases separated the two germline ends. The CDR3, as DNA: TGTGCCAGCAGTCCCACAAGTGAAGATACGCAGTATTTT. Translating it yields CASSPTSEDTQYF.

V usage is TRBV4-2 and J usage is TRBJ1-3; D unclear. Germline V gene lookup returns CDR1 LGHNA and CDR2 YNFKEQ. This CDR3 comprises 17 residues. Trimming took 0 bases from V and 0 from J, leaving 12 bases between them. As DNA, the CDR3 is TGTGCCAGCAGCCAAGAGGGAGGCGTACGCTCTGGAAACACCATATATTTT. Its protein is CASSQEGGVRSGNTIYF.

The chain uses TRBV29-1 and TRBJ1-2, with a weak D call TRBD1 (5 bases). This CDR3 region has 13 residues. CDR1 is SQVTM, CDR2 ANQGSEA, per germline. V was trimmed by 1 base and J by 5 bases, leaving 11 bases between them. The CDR3 sequence is CSVEGGGDYGYTF. The CDR3 coding sequence is TGCAGCGTTGAAGGTGGGGGGGATTATGGCTACACCTTC.